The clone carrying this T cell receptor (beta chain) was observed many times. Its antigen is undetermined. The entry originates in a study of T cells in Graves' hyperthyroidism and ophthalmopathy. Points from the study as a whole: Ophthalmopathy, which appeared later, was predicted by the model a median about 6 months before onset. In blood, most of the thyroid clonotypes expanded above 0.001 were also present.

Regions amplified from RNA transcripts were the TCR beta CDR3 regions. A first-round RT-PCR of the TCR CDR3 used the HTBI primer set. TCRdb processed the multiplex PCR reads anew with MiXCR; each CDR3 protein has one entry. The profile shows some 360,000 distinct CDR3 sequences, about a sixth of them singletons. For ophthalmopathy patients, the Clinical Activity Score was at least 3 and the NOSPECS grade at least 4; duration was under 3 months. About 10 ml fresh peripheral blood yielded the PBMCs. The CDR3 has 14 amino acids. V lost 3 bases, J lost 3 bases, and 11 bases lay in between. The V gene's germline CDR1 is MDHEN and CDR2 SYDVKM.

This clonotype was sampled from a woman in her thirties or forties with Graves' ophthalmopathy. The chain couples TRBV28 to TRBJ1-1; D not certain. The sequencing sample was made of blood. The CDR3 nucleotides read TGTGCCAGCAGTTTTGTATCAGATTACACTGAAGCTTTCTTT. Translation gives CASSFVSDYTEAFF.